The 9 T cell receptor beta chains listed next were all sequenced from one sample in a study. TCRdb re-called the RT-PCR reads through MiXCR, storing one row per CDR3 protein. Of approximately 720,000 distinct CDR3 sequences listed, more than 13% are singletons. The sequenced sample was memory CD4+ T cells from blood. These receptors came from a female donor in good health, serving as a healthy control.

The table lists this clonotype with many counts. The rearrangement uses TRBV6-6 and TRBJ2-5, with TRBD2 identical over 9 bases. There are 14 residues in the CDR3. Trimming took 5 bases from V and 4 from J; bases not matched to a gene: 5. Germline CDR1 reads MNHNY; CDR2 reads SVGAGI (reference sequence). The CDR3 DNA reads as TGTGCCAGCAGTGCGGCTAGCGGGGTAGAGACCCAGTACTTC. This encodes CASSAASGVETQYF.

This clonotype was found once. V usage is TRBV11-2 and J usage is TRBJ2-1; the D gene is possibly TRBD1 (6 bases). There are 15 residues in the CDR3. Germline assignment: CDR1 SGHAT and CDR2 FQNNGV. V gave up 4 bases and J gave up 6 bases, with 16 bases separating them. The CDR3 sequence is CASSYHWTASNEQFF. The CDR3 coding sequence is TGTGCCAGCAGCTATCACTGGACAGCCTCCAATGAGCAGTTCTTC.

This chain uses TRBV7-9 with TRBJ2-3; 13 nucleotides line up with TRBD2. Per germline, CDR1 SEHNR and CDR2 FQNEAQ (reference sequence). With V trimmed by 5 bases and J by 2 bases, 4 bases remained unmatched. This CDR3 spans 16 amino acids. CDR3 region: CASSKGLAGNTDTQYF. In DNA form, the CDR3 reads TGTGCCAGCAGCAAGGGACTAGCGGGGAACACAGATACGCAGTATTTT.

At least ten counts were recorded for this clonotype. The J gene is TRBJ1-1, the V gene TRBV4-2; tentatively, D is TRBD1 (6 bases). V lost 0 bases and J 5 bases, leaving 10 bases between the germline ends. The CDR3 consists of 14 residues. The germline V gene has CDR1 LGHNA and CDR2 YNFKEQ. As DNA, the CDR3 is TGTGCCAGCAGCCAAGAAGGGGGTTGGACTGAAGCTTTCTTT. Amino acids: CASSQEGGWTEAFF.

The chain recombines TRBV6-5 with TRBJ1-3; D is unclear. The germline V gene encodes CDR1 MNHEY and CDR2 SVGAGI. This CDR3 region has 17 residues. V lost 7 bases to trimming and J lost 4 bases, with 23 bases between them. CDR3 in DNA: TGTGCCAGCACCGACTCAGTGTCGGGGATAAACGGAAACACCATATATTTT. Its translation: CASTDSVSGINGNTIYF.

The V gene is TRBV27, the J gene TRBJ2-6; D possibly corresponds to TRBD1 (6 bases). Germline CDR1 and CDR2: MNHEY and SMNVEV (reference sequence). This CDR3 region has 15 residues. Trimming took 4 bases from V and 3 from J, leaving 10 bases between them. CDR3 protein: CASSSGQFGANVLTF. CDR3 in DNA: TGTGCCAGCAGTTCTGGACAGTTTGGGGCCAACGTCCTGACTTTC.

This chain joins TRBV30 and TRBJ1-2; a weak D match, TRBD1 (5 bases). Germline CDR1 and CDR2: GTSNPN and SVGIG (reference sequence). The germline V and J ends were trimmed by 4 bases and 0 bases, with 6 bases remaining between them. The CDR3 consists of 12 residues. CDR3 protein: CAWIGANYGYTF. DNA of the CDR3: TGTGCCTGGATAGGGGCTAACTATGGCTACACCTTC. The full variable domain, rest sourced from reference TRBV30 and TRBJ1-2, is SQTIHQWPATLVQPVGSPLSLECTVEGTSNPNLYWYRQAAGRGLQLLFYSVGIGQISSEVPQNLSASRPQDRQFILSSKKLLLSDSGFYLCAWIGANYGYTFGSGTRLTVV.

This clonotype was found many times. V gene TRBV29-1 combines with J gene TRBJ2-3; D is unclear. The CDR3 sequence is 15 residues long. Trimming cost V 0 bases and J 0 bases, with 10 bases left between them. Germline V lookup: CDR1 SQVTM, CDR2 ANQGSEA. CDR3 protein: CSVEELPLSTDTQYF. DNA of the CDR3: TGCAGCGTTGAAGAACTTCCCCTCAGCACAGATACGCAGTATTTT.

This sequence joins TRBV20-1 and TRBJ2-5; 7 bases fit TRBD2. The CDR3 is 18 residues long. The J segment lost 5 bases and the V segment lost 5 bases, leaving 23 bases of the junction unmatched. From germline, CDR1 is DFQATT and CDR2 SNEGSKA (reference sequence). CDR3 DNA sequence: TGCAGTGCTCCCCCCGCTTTAGGCAGGGCGGGAGATGGGGAGACCCAGTACTTC. Encoded protein: CSAPPALGRAGDGETQYF.